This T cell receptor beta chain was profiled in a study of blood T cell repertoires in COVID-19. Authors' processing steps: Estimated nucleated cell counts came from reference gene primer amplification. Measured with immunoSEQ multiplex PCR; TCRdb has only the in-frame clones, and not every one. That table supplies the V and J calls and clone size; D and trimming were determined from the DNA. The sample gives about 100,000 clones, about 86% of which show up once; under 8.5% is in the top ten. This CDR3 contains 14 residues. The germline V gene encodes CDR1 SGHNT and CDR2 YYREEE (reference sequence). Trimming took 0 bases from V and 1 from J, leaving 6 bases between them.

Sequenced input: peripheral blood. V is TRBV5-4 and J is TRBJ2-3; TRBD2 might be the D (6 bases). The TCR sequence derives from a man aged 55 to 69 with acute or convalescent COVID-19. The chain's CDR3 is CASSLERGTDTQYF. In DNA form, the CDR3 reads TGTGCCAGCAGCTTGGAGCGGGGCACAGATACGCAGTATTTT. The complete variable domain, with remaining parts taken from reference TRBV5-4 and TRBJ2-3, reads ETGVTQSPTHLIKTRGQQVTLRCSSQSGHNTVSWYQQALGQGPQFIFQYYREEENGRGNFPPRFSGLQFPNYSSELNVNALELDDSALYLCASSLERGTDTQYFGPGTRLTVL.